This T cell receptor beta chain emerged from a study of shared clonotypes between healthy human individuals. Findings of the study overall: Deeper or shallower sequencing was expected to change how clonotypes are shared among donors.

J lost 8 bases, V lost 11 bases, and 20 bases had no gene match. The CDR3 has 15 amino acids. Germline V gives CDR1 ENHRY, CDR2 SYGVKD. Details on this clone: The antigen remains unidentified.

Here immunoSEQ multiplex PCR was the method, and the copy in TCRdb shows in-frame clones only, minus some. The table records roughly 2.5 million clones, roughly nine tenths of them present only once. The specimen was naive CD4+ T cells sorted from blood. Subset meaning: CD45RA+ positively selected. The J gene is TRBJ2-7, the V gene TRBV10-3; 8 bases are a match to TRBD1. The source is a man aged 18 to 30 in good health. This CDR3 reads CASAAGGFSQDQQYF. The CDR3 nucleotides read TGTGCCTCCGCCGCAGGGGGCTTCTCCCAAGACCAGCAGTACTTC.